The rows below give T cell receptor beta chains drawn from one sample of a study of brain T cells in children with intractable seizures. The protocol was immunoSEQ multiplex PCR, while the TCRdb copy is restricted to in-frame clones and leaves out a portion. Seen here are about 64,000 clones, more than 95% observed once, and the top ten hold roughly 0.38%. The specimen was peripheral blood, collected at surgery. The origin of the receptors is a boy younger than two with focal cortical dysplasia and intractable seizures. CDR3s include the opening cysteine and the closing phenylalanine or tryptophan. Each record gives: V gene, J gene, clone size, D gene, CDR3 DNA, CDR3 protein. D genes are given only for firm matches. The size of a clone is reported for some rows only, either as once, few or many, or as a class for expanded clones.

TRBV7-9	TRBJ2-5	once	TRBD2	TGTGCCAGCAGCCCTCGGGAGGCCCCACGAGAGACCCAGTACTTC	CASSPREAPRETQYF
TRBV2	TRBJ1-1	.	TRBD1	TGTGCCAGCAGTGACCGGGACAGGGTTTCGTGGGATATGAACACTGAAGCTTTCTTT	CASSDRDRVSWDMNTEAFF
TRBV14	TRBJ1-2	.	.	TGTGCCAGCAGTAAACAGGCTGACTATGGCTACACCTTC	CASSKQADYGYTF
TRBV6-1	TRBJ2-5	.	TRBD2	TGTGCCAGCAGTGAATCGGGGGGGGTGGAGACCCAGTACTTC	CASSESGGVETQYF
TRBV28	TRBJ2-7	once	.	TGTGCCAGCAGTTTCCGGAACTCCTACGAGCAGTACTTC	CASSFRNSYEQYF
TRBV11-2	TRBJ2-1	.	.	TGTGCCAGCAGCTTCGGGCCGAGGGAGCCCACCCGGGAGCAGTTCTTC	CASSFGPREPTREQFF
TRBV19	TRBJ1-3	.	.	TGTGCCAGTAGTAAGACAACGGACTCTGGAAACACCATATATTTT	CASSKTTDSGNTIYF
TRBV6-5	TRBJ2-5	.	.	TGTGCCGGGACATCTTTGGGGGGGCCTGAGACCCAGTACTTC	CAGTSLGGPETQYF
TRBV7-2	TRBJ2-7	.	TRBD2	TGTGCCAGCAGCTTACCGCGGGAGGGCCCCGCTTCCTACGAGCAGTACTTC	CASSLPREGPASYEQYF
TRBV7-9	TRBJ2-1	.	.	TGTGCCAGCAGCTTAGACAGTTCCGGGACGGGAAACTACAATGAGCAGTTCTTC	CASSLDSSGTGNYNEQFF
TRBV4-2	TRBJ2-2	.	TRBD2	TGTGCCAGCAGCCCCGAGCGGGGCACCGGGGAGCTGTTTTTT	CASSPERGTGELFF
TRBV12-3/TRBV12-4	TRBJ1-3	.	.	TGTGCCAGCAGTTTGGAAAGAGGGAACCCCATATATTTT	CASSLERGNPIYF
TRBV12-3/TRBV12-4	TRBJ2-2	.	.	TGTGCCAGCAGTTACACCGGGGAGCTGTTTTTT	CASSYTGELFF
TRBV18	TRBJ2-2	.	.	TGTGCCAGCTCACGGGGTTCCGGGGAGCTGTTTTTT	CASSRGSGELFF
TRBV4-3	TRBJ2-5	once	TRBD2	TGCGCCAGCAGCCAAAATCTAGCGGGCTGGTACCAAGAGACCCAGTACTTC	CASSQNLAGWYQETQYF
TRBV28	TRBJ1-5	.	TRBD1	TGTGCCAGCAGGAGATTGGGACAGATTGGCTATAGCAATCAGCCCCAGCATTTT	CASRRLGQIGYSNQPQHF
TRBV4-1	TRBJ1-1	.	.	TGCGCCAGCAGCCTCATGAGGGGAAAGGGGTCCGAAGCTTTCTTT	CASSLMRGKGSEAFF
TRBV3-1/TRBV3-2	TRBJ1-2	.	.	TGTGCCAGCAGCCTCCGGACAGCTTCCTATGGCTACACCTTC	CASSLRTASYGYTF
TRBV19	TRBJ1-2	.	.	TGTGCCAGTAGTCAAGGGGCCGGTGAAGGCTACACCTTC	CASSQGAGEGYTF
TRBV28	TRBJ2-5	.	TRBD2	TGTGCCAGCAGTCACCCGGGGGGAGCGTCTGGAGAGACCCAGTACTTC	CASSHPGGASGETQYF
TRBV15	TRBJ2-7	.	.	TGTGCCACCAGCAGAGAGATTTTTCGGAGCTACGAGCAGTACTTC	CATSREIFRSYEQYF
TRBV2	TRBJ2-3	.	.	TGTGCCAGCGGGATGGGGTGGGGCACAGATACGCAGTATTTT	CASGMGWGTDTQYF
TRBV6-6	TRBJ1-2	.	.	TGTGCCAGCAGTTACTCGAAACGCTCAGGGGACTATGGCTACACCTTC	CASSYSKRSGDYGYTF